These 24 T cell receptor beta chains were sequenced from one sample in a study of PD-1 and CTLA-4 blockade in melanoma. Assay used: immunoSEQ multiplex PCR; TCRdb lists only in-frame clones, some missing. The table has 15,000 to 20,000 clones, about 70% seen once; the top ten hold 11% to 15%. The source was CD8+ T cells from peripheral blood, collected from a patient given anti-PD-1 treatment. Every receptor here comes from a human donor with melanoma.

This clone was seen a few times. V usage is TRBV2 and J usage is TRBJ2-7, with TRBD2 identical over 8 bases. This CDR3 is 13 amino acids long. Trimming at V came to 8 bases and at J to 6 bases, leaving 9 bases not matched to a gene. Germline V CDR1 and CDR2: SNHLY, FYNNEI. This CDR3 is CASLPAGGLEQYF. As DNA, the CDR3 is TGTGCCAGCCTCCCGGCGGGGGGCCTCGAGCAGTACTTC.

The chain carries TRBV6-1 and TRBJ2-7; D remains unclear. V shed 2 bases and J shed 3 bases, with 14 bases lying between them. Germline loops: CDR1 MNHNS, CDR2 SASEGT. CDR3 length: 15 amino acids. CDR3 region: CASSEYWAFSYEQYF. The CDR3 region has the DNA TGTGCCAGCAGTGAATATTGGGCGTTTAGCTACGAGCAGTACTTC.

In this sample, this clone turned up a few times. The chain links TRBV5-5 to TRBJ2-7; no clear D. In germline, CDR1 is SGHKS, CDR2 YYEKEE (reference sequence). This CDR3 has 15 residues. Between the trimmed V and J ends, which lost 5 bases and 1 base, there was a span of 16 bases. The CDR3 loop is CASRSWASPSYEQYF. CDR3 DNA: TGTGCCAGCAGATCCTGGGCCAGCCCTTCCTACGAGCAGTACTTC. Complete variable domain (other parts from reference TRBV5-5 and TRBJ2-7): DAGVTQSPTHLIKTRGQQVTLRCSPISGHKSVSWYQQVLGQGPQFIFQYYEKEERGRGNFPDRFSARQFPNYSSELNVNALLLGDSALYLCASRSWASPSYEQYFGPGTRLTVT.

The chain carries TRBV7-9 and TRBJ2-7; D is tentatively TRBD1 or TRBD2 (5 bases each). CDR1 is SEHNR, CDR2 FQNEAQ, per germline (reference sequence). V lost 5 bases, J lost 3 bases, and 14 bases lay in between. CDR3 length equals 14 residues. The CDR3 region has the DNA TGTGCCAGCAGCGCCCGGGACCGAAACTACGAGCAGTACTTC. Its protein product is CASSARDRNYEQYF.

V and J are TRBV7-6 and TRBJ2-3; 8 positions agree with TRBD2. This CDR3 spans 16 amino acids. Germline-derived CDR1 and CDR2 are SGHVS and FNYEAQ. V was clipped by 3 bases and J by 3 bases; unmatched bases: 8. For the CDR3, the DNA is TGTGCCAGCAGCTTCGCGTTAGCGGGGTTAACAGATACGCAGTATTTT. This codes for CASSFALAGLTDTQYF.

Written as DNA, the CDR3 is TGCAGCGTCGCGGCCGGGGAGCTGTTTTTT. Translation: CSVAAGELFF. This chain uses TRBV29-1 with TRBJ2-2; D is unclear. V lost 6 bases and J 6 bases, leaving 5 bases between the germline ends. CDR3 length: 10 amino acids. Germline values: CDR1 SQVTM, CDR2 ANQGSEA.

The chain carries TRBV27 and TRBJ2-3, with TRBD2 matching 9 bases. The CDR3 is made up of 15 amino acids. With 2 bases clipped from V and 3 bases from J, the junction kept 3 bases outside the gene matches. CDR1 and CDR2 (germline): MNHEY, SMNVEV (reference sequence). CDR3 sequence: CASSLQLAGTDTQYF. CDR3 nucleotides: TGTGCCAGCAGTTTACAGCTAGCGGGGACAGATACGCAGTATTTT.

The gene calls are TRBV28 and TRBJ2-2; TRBD2 is a possible D gene (5 bases). Trimming shortened V by 1 base and J by 7 bases, and 13 bases separated the two germline ends. There are 15 residues in the CDR3. Germline V gene data show CDR1 as MDHEN and CDR2 as SYDVKM. The CDR3 DNA reads TGTGCCAGCAGTTTATTATCGGAGGCTTACGGGGAGCTGTTTTTT. Its protein is CASSLLSEAYGELFF. The complete variable domain, with remaining parts taken from reference TRBV28 and TRBJ2-2, reads DVKVTQSSRYLVKRTGEKVFLECVQDMDHENMFWYRQDPGLGLRLIYFSYDVKMKEKGDIPEGYSVSREKKERFSLILESASTNQTSMYLCASSLLSEAYGELFFGEGSRLTVL.

The chain uses TRBV19 and TRBJ2-7, with a tentative D call TRBD1 (5 bases). The CDR3 is 15 amino acids. Germline-derived CDR1 and CDR2 are LNHDA and SQIVND (reference sequence). V was cut by 4 bases and J by 2 bases, with 15 bases left in between. The CDR3 protein is CASSNPWQGAYEQYF. As DNA, the CDR3 is TGTGCCAGTAGTAACCCATGGCAGGGCGCCTACGAGCAGTACTTC.

The chain has TRBV7-2 and TRBJ1-6; D is perhaps TRBD1 (6 bases). There are 17 residues in the CDR3. Trimming removed 5 bases from V and 6 bases from J, with 20 bases in between. The V gene's germline CDR1 is SGHTA and CDR2 FQGNSA. The DNA of the CDR3 is TGTGCCAGCAGCCTTGGAGGTACAGGGCCCTTTAATTCACCCCTCCACTTT. Protein product: CASSLGGTGPFNSPLHF.

This clone was seen more than once but under ten times. The genes are TRBV10-3 and TRBJ2-1; TRBD2 aligns across 9 bases. The CDR3 consists of 15 residues. J was trimmed by 3 bases and V by 3 bases; bases with no gene match: 3. CDR1 ENHRY and CDR2 SYGVKD come from the germline V gene. CDR3 loop: CAISEWTSVYNEQFF. CDR3 DNA sequence: TGTGCCATCAGTGAATGGACTAGCGTCTACAATGAGCAGTTCTTC.

CDR3 nucleotides: TGTGCCTGGAGCCCGGCCGGGGAGCTGTTTTTT. Translation gives CAWSPAGELFF. The gene calls are TRBV30 and TRBJ2-2; D gene ambiguous. Germline V gene data show CDR1 as GTSNPN and CDR2 as SVGIG (reference sequence). The CDR3 has 11 residues. Trimming removed 3 bases at V and 6 bases at J, with 5 bases between.

The V gene is TRBV4-1, the J gene TRBJ1-5; D is uncertain. The germline CDR1 and CDR2 sequences are MGHRA and YSYEKL. CDR3 length: 15 amino acids. Trimming took off 0 bases at V and 4 bases at J, with 10 bases between the two ends. CDR3 protein: CASSQDRHVNQPQHF. CDR3 nucleotide sequence: TGCGCCAGCAGCCAAGATCGCCACGTAAATCAGCCCCAGCATTTT.

V and J are TRBV7-9 and TRBJ1-3; D is unclear. Trimming cost V 5 bases and J 0 bases, with 2 bases left between them. CDR1 is SEHNR and CDR2 is FQNEAQ in the germline V gene (reference sequence). The CDR3 sequence is 12 residues long. The CDR3 DNA follows: TGTGCCAGCAGCGACTCTGGAAACACCATATATTTT. Its translation is CASSDSGNTIYF.

This chain joins TRBV6-6 and TRBJ1-1; D ambiguous. V lost 2 bases, J lost 3 bases, and 4 bases lay in between. The CDR3 consists of 12 residues. CDR1 is MNHNY and CDR2 is SVGAGI in the germline V gene (reference sequence). As DNA, the CDR3 is TGTGCCAGCAGTTACGGTTACACTGAAGCTTTCTTT. Translated, it gives CASSYGYTEAFF.

The CDR3 DNA reads as TGTGCCAGCAGTTTGATGGTGAATGAGCAGTTCTTC. Its protein is CASSLMVNEQFF. This chain uses TRBV12-3 or TRBV12-4 with TRBJ2-1; D gene ambiguous. V lost 3 bases to trimming and J lost 7 bases, with 7 bases between them. The CDR3 is 12 residues long.

The rearrangement uses TRBV7-8 and TRBJ1-2, with TRBD1 as a possible D gene (5 bases). V gave up 5 bases and J gave up 4 bases, with 14 bases separating them. Germline V gives CDR1 SGHVS, CDR2 FQNEAQ. The CDR3 covers 14 residues. In DNA form, the CDR3 reads TGTGCCAGCAGCGTGACAGTCCTGGGCTATGGCTACACCTTC. Its protein is CASSVTVLGYGYTF.

The chain's CDR3 is CATSGTRLGIQYF. In DNA, the CDR3 is TGTGCCACCAGTGGCACTCGGTTGGGCATTCAGTACTTC. This sequence joins TRBV24-1 and TRBJ2-4, with D uncertain. CDR1 KGHDR and CDR2 SFDVKD come from the germline V gene. The length of the CDR3 is 13 residues. Trimming removed 5 bases from V and 9 bases from J, with 13 bases in between.

The rearrangement joins TRBV29-1 to TRBJ1-5; 8 bases line up with TRBD1. CDR3 length equals 15 residues. Germline trimming cut 5 bases from V and 2 bases from J; bases unmatched to any gene: 8. CDR1 is SQVTM, CDR2 ANQGSEA, per germline. As DNA, the CDR3 is TGCAGCGTTTCCGGACAGGGCGCGGGCAATCAGCCCCAGCATTTT. It is translated as CSVSGQGAGNQPQHF.

The J gene is TRBJ1-5, the V gene TRBV7-9; D is unclear. Per the germline V gene, CDR1 is SEHNR and CDR2 is FQNEAQ (reference sequence). This CDR3 is 12 amino acids long. Trimming removed 4 bases at V and 4 bases at J, with 5 bases between. The chain's CDR3 is CASSSLNQPQHF. CDR3 coding DNA: TGTGCCAGCAGCTCACTGAATCAGCCCCAGCATTTT.

The V and J genes are TRBV13 and TRBJ1-1; D unclear. The CDR3 loop spans 13 amino acids. V lost 6 bases, J lost 1 base, and 9 bases lay in between. From germline, CDR1 is PRHDT and CDR2 FYEKMQ (reference sequence). The CDR3 is CASSGGRNTEAFF. CDR3 coding DNA: TGTGCCAGCAGTGGAGGGCGGAACACTGAAGCTTTCTTT.

J is TRBJ2-7 and V is TRBV12-3 or TRBV12-4; D gene ambiguous. V was shortened by 1 base and J by 3 bases, with 4 bases between the two germline ends. The CDR3 sequence is 12 residues long. In DNA, the CDR3 is TGTGCCAGCAGTTTAGGGAACTACGAGCAGTACTTC. It is translated as CASSLGNYEQYF.

CDR3: CASSLSHSTGGRGEQYF. DNA of the CDR3: TGTGCCAGCAGTTTATCCCACTCGACAGGGGGTAGGGGCGAGCAGTACTTC. The V and J genes are TRBV27 and TRBJ2-7; TRBD1 matches 9 bases. Germline loops: CDR1 MNHEY, CDR2 SMNVEV (reference sequence). J lost 6 bases, V lost 0 bases, and 12 bases had no gene match. The CDR3 has 17 residues.

The chain carries TRBV7-9 and TRBJ1-1, with D hard to call. Germline V gives CDR1 SEHNR, CDR2 FQNEAQ (reference sequence). V lost 2 bases and J 1 base, leaving 8 bases between the germline ends. CDR3 length equals 14 residues. The CDR3 protein is CASSLHKGNTEAFF. The CDR3 region has the DNA TGTGCCAGCAGCTTACATAAGGGGAACACTGAAGCTTTCTTT.